This T cell receptor (beta chain) was recovered during a study of human T cells and chemical hapten exposure. Overall study context: TCR yields per sample varied, mainly owing to small pooled library volume differences.

Attachment of unique molecular identifiers to individual cDNA molecules was performed in the library. Authors' methods: Counting gave a median of approximately 96,000 TCRs per sample, with values ranging from about 23,224 to 690,600. TCRdb re-analysed the RACE reads in MiXCR, keeping a single row per CDR3 protein. The authors' filters were not applied to this entry. The table records around 45,000 distinct CDR3 sequences, around 3.6% of them present only once. Time point given: healthy volunteer bleed at 6 weeks. The authors extracted total RNA from unfractionated whole blood. The sample holds many counts of this clonotype. V gave up 1 base and J gave up 3 bases, with 9 bases separating them. The CDR3 sequence is 15 residues long. Looked up from germline, CDR1 is LNHNV and CDR2 is YYDKDF (reference sequence).

Sequencing used whole blood. The clonotype comes from a human donor in good health. Some clones in this sample may be carry-over from other donors' samples. The chain combines TRBV15 with TRBJ2-2; D gene uncertain. The CDR3 bases are TGTGCCACCAGCAGAGGGGTGGGCGACACCGGGGAGCTGTTTTTT. As protein: CATSRGVGDTGELFF.